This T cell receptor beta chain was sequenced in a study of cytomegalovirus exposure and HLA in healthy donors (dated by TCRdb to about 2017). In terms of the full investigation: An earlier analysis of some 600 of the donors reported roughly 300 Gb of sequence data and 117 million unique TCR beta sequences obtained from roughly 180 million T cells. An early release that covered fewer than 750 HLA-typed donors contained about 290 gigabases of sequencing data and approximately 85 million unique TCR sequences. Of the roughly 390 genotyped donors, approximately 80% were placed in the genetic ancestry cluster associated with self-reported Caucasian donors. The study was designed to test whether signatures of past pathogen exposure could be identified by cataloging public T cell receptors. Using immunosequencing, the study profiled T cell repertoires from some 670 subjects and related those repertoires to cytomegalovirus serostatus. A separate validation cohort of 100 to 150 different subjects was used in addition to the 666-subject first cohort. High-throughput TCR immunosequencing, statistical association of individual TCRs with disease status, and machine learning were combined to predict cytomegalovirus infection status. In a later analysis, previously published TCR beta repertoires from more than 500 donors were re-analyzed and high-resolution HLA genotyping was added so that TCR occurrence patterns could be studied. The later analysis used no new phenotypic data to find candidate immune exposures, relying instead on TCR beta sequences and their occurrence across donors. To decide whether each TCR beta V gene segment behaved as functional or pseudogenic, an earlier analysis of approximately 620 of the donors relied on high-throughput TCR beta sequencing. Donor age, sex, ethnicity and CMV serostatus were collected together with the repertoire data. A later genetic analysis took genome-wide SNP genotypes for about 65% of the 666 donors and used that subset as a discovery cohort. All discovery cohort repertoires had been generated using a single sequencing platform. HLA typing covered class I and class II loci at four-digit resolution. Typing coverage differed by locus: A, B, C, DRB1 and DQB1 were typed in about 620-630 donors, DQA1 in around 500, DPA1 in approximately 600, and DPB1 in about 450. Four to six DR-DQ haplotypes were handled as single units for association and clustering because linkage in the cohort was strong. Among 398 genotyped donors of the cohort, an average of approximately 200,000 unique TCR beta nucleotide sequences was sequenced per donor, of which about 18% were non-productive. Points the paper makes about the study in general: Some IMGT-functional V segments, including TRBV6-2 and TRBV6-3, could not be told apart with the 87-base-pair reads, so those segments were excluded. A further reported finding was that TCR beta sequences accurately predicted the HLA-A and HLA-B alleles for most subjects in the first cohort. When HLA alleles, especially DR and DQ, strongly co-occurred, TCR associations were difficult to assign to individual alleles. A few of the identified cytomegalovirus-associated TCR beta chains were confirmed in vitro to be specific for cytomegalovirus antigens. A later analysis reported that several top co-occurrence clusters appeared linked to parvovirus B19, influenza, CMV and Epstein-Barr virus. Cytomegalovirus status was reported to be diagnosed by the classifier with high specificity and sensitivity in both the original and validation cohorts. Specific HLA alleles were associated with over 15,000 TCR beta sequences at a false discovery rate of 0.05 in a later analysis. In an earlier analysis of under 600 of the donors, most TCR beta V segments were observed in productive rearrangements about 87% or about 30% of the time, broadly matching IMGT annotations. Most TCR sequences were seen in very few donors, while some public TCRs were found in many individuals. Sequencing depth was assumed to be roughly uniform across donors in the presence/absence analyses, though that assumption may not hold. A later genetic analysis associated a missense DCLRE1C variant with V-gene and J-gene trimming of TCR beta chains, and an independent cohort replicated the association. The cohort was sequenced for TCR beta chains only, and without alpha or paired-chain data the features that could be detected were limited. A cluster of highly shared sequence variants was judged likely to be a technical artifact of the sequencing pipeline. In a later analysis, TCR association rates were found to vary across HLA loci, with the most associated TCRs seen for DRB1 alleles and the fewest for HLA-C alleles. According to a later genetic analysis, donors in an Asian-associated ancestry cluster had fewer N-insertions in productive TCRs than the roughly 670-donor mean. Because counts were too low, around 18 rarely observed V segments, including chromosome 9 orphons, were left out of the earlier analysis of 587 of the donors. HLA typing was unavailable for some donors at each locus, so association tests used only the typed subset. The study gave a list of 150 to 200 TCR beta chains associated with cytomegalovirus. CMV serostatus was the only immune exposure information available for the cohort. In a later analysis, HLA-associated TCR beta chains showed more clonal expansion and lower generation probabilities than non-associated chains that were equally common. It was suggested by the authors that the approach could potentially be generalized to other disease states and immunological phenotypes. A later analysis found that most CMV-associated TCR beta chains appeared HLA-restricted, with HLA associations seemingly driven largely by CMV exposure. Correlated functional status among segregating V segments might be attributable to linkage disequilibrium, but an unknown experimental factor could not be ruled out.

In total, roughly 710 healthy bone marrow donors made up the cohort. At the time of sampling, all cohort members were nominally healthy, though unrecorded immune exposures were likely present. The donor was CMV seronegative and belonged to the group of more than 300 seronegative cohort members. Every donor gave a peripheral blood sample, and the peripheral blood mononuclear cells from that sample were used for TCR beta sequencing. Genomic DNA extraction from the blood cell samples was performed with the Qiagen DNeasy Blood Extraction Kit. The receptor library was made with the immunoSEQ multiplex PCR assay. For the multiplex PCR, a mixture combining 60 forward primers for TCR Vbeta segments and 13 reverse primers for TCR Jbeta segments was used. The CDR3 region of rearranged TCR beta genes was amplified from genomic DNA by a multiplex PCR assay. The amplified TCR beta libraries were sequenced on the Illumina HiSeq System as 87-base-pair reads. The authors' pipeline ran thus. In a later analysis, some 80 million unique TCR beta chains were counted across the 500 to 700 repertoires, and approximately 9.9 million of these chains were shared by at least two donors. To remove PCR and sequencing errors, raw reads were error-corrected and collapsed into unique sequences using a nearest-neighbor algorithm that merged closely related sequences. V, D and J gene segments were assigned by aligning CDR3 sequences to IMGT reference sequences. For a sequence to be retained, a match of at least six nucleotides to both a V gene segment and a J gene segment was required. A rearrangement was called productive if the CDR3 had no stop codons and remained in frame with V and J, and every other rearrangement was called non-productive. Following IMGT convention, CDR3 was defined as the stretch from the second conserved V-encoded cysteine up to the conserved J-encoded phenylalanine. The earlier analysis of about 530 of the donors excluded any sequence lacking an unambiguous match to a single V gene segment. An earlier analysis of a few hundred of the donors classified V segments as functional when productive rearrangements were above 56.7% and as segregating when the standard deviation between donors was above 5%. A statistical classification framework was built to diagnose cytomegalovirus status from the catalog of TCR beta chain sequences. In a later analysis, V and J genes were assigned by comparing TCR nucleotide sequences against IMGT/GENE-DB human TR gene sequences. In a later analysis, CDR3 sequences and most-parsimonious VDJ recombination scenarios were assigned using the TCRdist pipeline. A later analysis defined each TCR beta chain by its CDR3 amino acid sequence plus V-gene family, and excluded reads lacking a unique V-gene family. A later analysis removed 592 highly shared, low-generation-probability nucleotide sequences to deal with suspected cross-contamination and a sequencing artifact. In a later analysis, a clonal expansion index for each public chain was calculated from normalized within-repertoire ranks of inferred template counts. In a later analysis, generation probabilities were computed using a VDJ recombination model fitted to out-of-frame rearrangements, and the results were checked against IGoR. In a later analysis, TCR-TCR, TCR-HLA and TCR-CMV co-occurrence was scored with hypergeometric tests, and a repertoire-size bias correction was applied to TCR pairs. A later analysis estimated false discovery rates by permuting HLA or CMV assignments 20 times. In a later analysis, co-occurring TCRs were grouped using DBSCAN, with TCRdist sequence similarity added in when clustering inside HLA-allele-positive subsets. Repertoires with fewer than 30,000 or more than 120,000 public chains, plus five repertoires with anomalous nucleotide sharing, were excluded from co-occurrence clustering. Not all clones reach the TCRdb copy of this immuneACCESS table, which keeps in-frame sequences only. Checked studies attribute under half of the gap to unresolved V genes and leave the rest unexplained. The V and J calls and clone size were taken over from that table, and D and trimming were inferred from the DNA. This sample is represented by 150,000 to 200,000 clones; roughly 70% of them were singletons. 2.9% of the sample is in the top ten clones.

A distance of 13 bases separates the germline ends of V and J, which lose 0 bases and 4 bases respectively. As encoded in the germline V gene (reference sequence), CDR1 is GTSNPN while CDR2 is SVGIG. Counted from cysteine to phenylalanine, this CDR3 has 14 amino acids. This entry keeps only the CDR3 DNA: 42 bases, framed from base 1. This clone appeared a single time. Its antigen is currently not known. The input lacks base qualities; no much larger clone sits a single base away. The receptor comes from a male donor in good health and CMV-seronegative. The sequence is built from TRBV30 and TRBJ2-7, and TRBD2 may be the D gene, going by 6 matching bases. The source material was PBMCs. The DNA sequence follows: TGTGCCTGGAGTGTACCCCCAGGGAGGTACGAGCAGTACTTC. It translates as CAWSVPPGRYEQYF.